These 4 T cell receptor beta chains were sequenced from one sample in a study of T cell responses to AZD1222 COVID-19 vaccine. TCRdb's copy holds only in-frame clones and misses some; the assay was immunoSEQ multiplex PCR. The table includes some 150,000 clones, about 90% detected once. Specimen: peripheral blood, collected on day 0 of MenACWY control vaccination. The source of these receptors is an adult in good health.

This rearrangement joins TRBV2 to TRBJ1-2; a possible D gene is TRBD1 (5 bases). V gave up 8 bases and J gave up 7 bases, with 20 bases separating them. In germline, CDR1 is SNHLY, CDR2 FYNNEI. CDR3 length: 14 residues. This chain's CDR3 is CASGEAGGYSGYTF. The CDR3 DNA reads TGTGCCAGCGGGGAGGCCGGGGGGTATTCTGGCTACACCTTC.

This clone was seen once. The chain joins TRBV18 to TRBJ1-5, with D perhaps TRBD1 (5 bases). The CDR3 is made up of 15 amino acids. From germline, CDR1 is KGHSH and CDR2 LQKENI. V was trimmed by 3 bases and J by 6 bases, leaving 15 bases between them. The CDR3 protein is CASSPGQGPPQPQHF. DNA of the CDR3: TGTGCCAGCTCACCTGGGCAGGGTCCCCCTCAGCCCCAGCATTTT.

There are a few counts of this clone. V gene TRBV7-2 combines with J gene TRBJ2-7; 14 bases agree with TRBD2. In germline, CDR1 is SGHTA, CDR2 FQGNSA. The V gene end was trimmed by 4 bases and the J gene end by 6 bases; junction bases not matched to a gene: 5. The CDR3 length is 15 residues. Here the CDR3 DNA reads TGTGCCAGCAGCTCGACTAGCGGGAGGGCCTCCGAGCAGTACTTC. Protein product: CASSSTSGRASEQYF.

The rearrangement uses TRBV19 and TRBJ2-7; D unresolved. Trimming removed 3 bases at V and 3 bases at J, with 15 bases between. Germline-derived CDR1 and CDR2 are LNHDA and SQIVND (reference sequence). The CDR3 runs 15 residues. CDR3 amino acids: CASSISLRGFYEQYF. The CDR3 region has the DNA TGTGCCAGTAGTATCTCGCTGCGCGGATTCTACGAGCAGTACTTC.